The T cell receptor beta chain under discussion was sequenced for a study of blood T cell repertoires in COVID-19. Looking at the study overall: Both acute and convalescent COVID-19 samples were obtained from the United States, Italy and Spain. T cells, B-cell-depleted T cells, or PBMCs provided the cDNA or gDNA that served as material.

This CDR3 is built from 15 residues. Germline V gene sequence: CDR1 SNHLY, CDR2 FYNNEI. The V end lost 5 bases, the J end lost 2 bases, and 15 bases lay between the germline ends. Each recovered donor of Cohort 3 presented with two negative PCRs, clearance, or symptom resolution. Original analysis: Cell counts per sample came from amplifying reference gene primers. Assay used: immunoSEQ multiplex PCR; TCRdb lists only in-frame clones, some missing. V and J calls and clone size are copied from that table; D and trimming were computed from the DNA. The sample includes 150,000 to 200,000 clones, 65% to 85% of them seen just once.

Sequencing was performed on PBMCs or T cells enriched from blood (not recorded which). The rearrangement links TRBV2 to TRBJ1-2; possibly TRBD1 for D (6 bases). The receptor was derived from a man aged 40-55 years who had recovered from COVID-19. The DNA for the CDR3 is TGTGCCAGCAGTAGGCAGGGGAGAGAAAACTATGGCTACACCTTC. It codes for CASSRQGRENYGYTF.